The 8 T cell receptor beta chains below all came from one sample that was sequenced in a study of blood T cell repertoires in COVID-19. Sequenced by immunoSEQ multiplex PCR; TCRdb stores in-frame clones only, minus some. Among tens of thousands of clones listed, about nine tenths were seen once. Specimen: peripheral blood. The receptors were gathered from a human donor in a cohort sampled during active COVID-19.

In its sample, this clone was seen once. The V and J genes are TRBV7-2 and TRBJ2-2, with D perhaps matching TRBD2 (5 bases). The CDR3 runs 13 residues. Germline loops: CDR1 SGHTA, CDR2 FQGNSA. Trimming removed 3 bases from V and 5 bases from J, with 7 bases in between. The CDR3 DNA is TGTGCCAGCAGCTTCGGGGTAACCGGGGAGCTGTTTTTT. It encodes CASSFGVTGELFF.

J is TRBJ1-2 and V is TRBV6-2 or TRBV6-3; unclear D gene. CDR1 and CDR2 (germline): MNHEY, SVGEGT. V was pared by 5 bases and J by 4 bases, with 14 bases between. The CDR3 runs to 14 residues. DNA of the CDR3: TGTGCCAGCAGTCAGGTGGCAGGAATCTATGGCTACACCTTC. Protein: CASSQVAGIYGYTF.

The J gene is TRBJ2-3, the V gene TRBV24-1; D gene unclear. In germline, CDR1 is KGHDR, CDR2 SFDVKD. The V and J ends lost 9 bases and 2 bases respectively, with 11 bases between them. The CDR3 is 13 residues long. Here the CDR3 DNA reads TGTGCCACCCTAGGCCGGTACACAGATACGCAGTATTTT. Amino acids: CATLGRYTDTQYF.

This sequence joins TRBV6-1 and TRBJ2-2, with 10 bases fitting TRBD2. Germline lookup yields CDR1 MNHNS and CDR2 SASEGT. V trimming: 1 base; J trimming: 6 bases; junction bases outside the gene matches: 5. CDR3 length: 16 amino acids. DNA of the CDR3: TGTGCCAGCAGTGAAGATCCTAGCGGGAGACCCGGGGAGCTGTTTTTT. Translation gives CASSEDPSGRPGELFF.

This chain's CDR3 is CASSLRQGAGLTQYF. CDR3 nucleotides: TGCGCCAGCAGCCTAAGACAGGGGGCTGGGTTGACCCAGTACTTC. The chain joins TRBV4-1 to TRBJ2-5, with 10 positions matching TRBD1. The CDR3 contains 15 residues. Trimming removed 4 bases from V and 7 bases from J; junction bases left unmatched: 9. CDR1 is MGHRA and CDR2 is YSYEKL in the germline V gene.

The chain is built from TRBV24-1 and TRBJ2-1; 7 nucleotides agree with TRBD1. This CDR3 contains 16 residues. Germline V gives CDR1 KGHDR, CDR2 SFDVKD. Trimming removed 1 base from V and 5 bases from J; junction bases left unmatched: 7. CDR3 sequence: CATSDFGQGVHNEQFF. The DNA for the CDR3 is TGTGCCACCAGTGATTTCGGCCAGGGGGTCCACAATGAGCAGTTCTTC.

The V call is TRBV7-8, the J call TRBJ2-3; the D gene is possibly TRBD2 (5 bases). The germline V gene has CDR1 SGHVS and CDR2 FQNEAQ. The CDR3 sequence is 11 residues long. V dropped 5 bases and J dropped 7 bases, with 7 bases sitting between them. CDR3 region: CASSPSYTQYF. CDR3 DNA: TGTGCCAGCAGCCCTAGCTATACGCAGTATTTT. The variable domain in full, completed from reference TRBV7-8 and TRBJ2-3, reads GAGVSQSPRYKVAKRGQDVALRCDPISGHVSLFWYQQALGQGPEFLTYFQNEAQLDKSGLPSDRFFAERPEGSVSTLKIQRTQQEDSAVYLCASSPSYTQYFGPGTRLTVL.

This clone was observed a single time. V usage is TRBV9 and J usage is TRBJ2-5; D is undetermined. Germline V CDR1 and CDR2: SGDLS, YYNGEE. This CDR3 is 13 amino acids long. V was pared by 4 bases and J by 2 bases, with 9 bases between. CDR3 sequence reads: CASSTVVQETQYF. The CDR3 bases are TGTGCCAGCAGCACAGTGGTACAAGAGACCCAGTACTTC.